This T cell receptor beta chain was sequenced for a study of blood T cell repertoires in COVID-19. Study information: Donors in the United States, Italy and Spain gave samples during acute or convalescent COVID-19. From T cells, B-cell-depleted T cells, or PBMCs came the material, which was cDNA or gDNA.

Patients at the Seattle site were enrolled during active infection and followed longitudinally. A single count supports this clone. The CDR3 extends over 13 amino acids. V gave up 6 bases and J gave up 3 bases, with 11 bases separating them. Germline V CDR1 and CDR2: MRHNA, SNTAGT. Measured with immunoSEQ multiplex PCR; TCRdb has only the in-frame clones, and not every one. This sample yields around 140,000 clones, of which 80% to 85% are seen a single time; under 10% belongs to the top ten. The V and J genes are TRBV6-4 and TRBJ1-1, with a possible D match to TRBD1 (5 bases). This TCR derives from a man aged 25 to 40 with COVID-19, enrolled during active disease. The sample consisted of peripheral blood. The CDR3: CASRRQSHTEAFF. CDR3 coding DNA: TGTGCCAGCAGAAGACAGTCTCACACTGAAGCTTTCTTT.